A selection of T cell receptor beta chains follows, all from one sample in a study of cytomegalovirus exposure and HLA in healthy donors. The method was immunoSEQ multiplex PCR; TCRdb's version includes in-frame clones alone and lacks a portion of them. The table shows 59,000 or so clones, with less than 90% occurring only once. Sequenced: PBMCs. All receptors derive from a female donor in good health and CMV-seronegative. Each CDR3 is given without its conserved first and last residue.

TRBV2	TRBJ1-3	ASSRTESGNTIY
TRBV25-1	TRBJ2-3	ASSPPGGSRGDTQY
TRBV27	TRBJ2-2	ASSLSVAGDITNTGELF
TRBV30	TRBJ2-7	AHSQGVTSGIEQY
TRBV5-5	TRBJ2-5	ASSWGSGGGQETQY
TRBV27	TRBJ2-2	ASSLRQGAMAGELF
TRBV7-9	TRBJ2-5	SSSPIEAQY
TRBV27	TRBJ1-5	ASSDLGAVYQPQH
TRBV6-5	-	ASSYRGPNEQY
TRBV2	TRBJ2-7	ASRADRGPYEQY
TRBV28	TRBJ2-1	ASSSGGSGPHEQF
TRBV5-3	TRBJ1-2	ARSDTHYGYT
TRBV7-9	TRBJ2-6	ASSLGWDRGLGANGLT
TRBV14	TRBJ1-2	ASSQGTGQGYGGYT
TRBV27	TRBJ2-4	ASSLVAVAKNIQY
TRBV4-3	TRBJ2-7	ASSQGRQTYEQY
TRBV7-3	TRBJ2-1	ASSLAGGKNNEQF
TRBV5-1	TRBJ2-7	ASSSQSYEQY
TRBV27	TRBJ1-2	ASSLGQLPNYGYT
TRBV7-9	TRBJ1-3	ASSPTGPGNTIY
TRBV7-8	TRBJ2-5	ASSAAGTGKETQY
TRBV11-1	TRBJ2-5	ASSLGQGGQETQY
TRBV5-1	TRBJ2-7	ASSLGLAATGEQY
TRBV15	TRBJ1-2	ATSRVVTGVGYT
TRBV20-1	TRBJ1-1	SARDLREWF
TRBV7-6	TRBJ2-1	ASSLTASTEQF
TRBV7-3	TRBJ2-7	ASSLTGGSKEQY
TRBV7-9	TRBJ2-5	ASSHHGTSGQETQY
TRBV7-9	TRBJ1-2	SSSLPGGYGYT
TRBV19	TRBJ2-1	ASSIVFGGAGSYNEQF
TRBV18	TRBJ2-3	ASSLSTLAGGLGGDTQY
TRBV7-2	TRBJ2-4	ASSFTGGARAKNSQY
TRBV9	TRBJ2-2	ASSTRIGGAGELF
TRBV11-2	TRBJ1-1	ASSFKGDTEAF
TRBV9	TRBJ2-7	ASSARTGSAYEQY
TRBV7-2	TRBJ2-7	ASSSTPGGAYEQY
TRBV28	TRBJ1-1	ASSSTPGEAF
TRBV30	TRBJ2-7	AWGIAGGYEQY
TRBV6-5	TRBJ1-4	ASRDGSEKLF
TRBV6-5	TRBJ1-3	ASSSGQLLSGNTIY
TRBV11-2	TRBJ2-5	ASSLFELRQETQY
TRBV6-8	TRBJ1-2	ASSSRGHGYT
TRBV25-1	TRBJ1-6	ASSATSGNSPLH
TRBV11-2	TRBJ2-3	ASSLLSGTSGSVTDTQY